This entry lists 20 T cell receptor beta chains sequenced from one sample in a study of blood T cell repertoires in COVID-19. Assay: immunoSEQ multiplex PCR; the TCRdb copy retains only in-frame clones and omits some. The sample has about 75,000 clones; about 91% are singletons. Sequencing used peripheral blood. These receptor sequences come from a woman aged 50 to 60 with acute or convalescent COVID-19.

The genes are TRBV11-2 and TRBJ2-2; 10 nucleotides match TRBD2. J gave up 0 bases and V 5 bases, and 12 bases lay outside the gene matches. The germline V gene has CDR1 SGHAT and CDR2 FQNNGV. The CDR3 has 19 amino acids. The CDR3 bases are TGTGCCAGCAGCGCCCGACTAGCGGGTACCTTAACGAACACCGGGGAGCTGTTTTTT. Its protein is CASSARLAGTLTNTGELFF.

The gene calls are TRBV28 and TRBJ2-1, with 11 bases lining up with TRBD2. Trimming removed 10 bases from V and 13 bases from J; junction bases left unmatched: 21. The CDR3 sequence is 16 residues long. The germline V gene has CDR1 MDHEN and CDR2 SYDVKM. This chain's CDR3 is CATQGLAGGRQNRQFF. The DNA for the CDR3 is TGTGCCACCCAGGGCCTAGCGGGAGGCCGACAGAATCGACAGTTCTTC. The whole variable domain, remainder taken from reference TRBV28 and TRBJ2-1, is DVKVTQSSRYLVKRTGEKVFLECVQDMDHENMFWYRQDPGLGLRLIYFSYDVKMKEKGDIPEGYSVSREKKERFSLILESASTNQTSMYLCATQGLAGGRQNRQFFGPGTRLTVL.

The rearrangement links TRBV2 to TRBJ2-2; perhaps TRBD1 as D (7 bases). The V gene's germline CDR1 is SNHLY and CDR2 FYNNEI. V shed 5 bases and J shed 7 bases, with 11 bases lying between them. The CDR3 consists of 13 residues. The CDR3 nucleotides are TGTGCCAGCAGTCCCCAGGGGGGCGGGGAGCTGTTTTTT. Translated, it gives CASSPQGGGELFF.

Concerning this clone itself: Other DNA sequences in this specimen translate into the identical CDR3. In DNA form, the CDR3 reads TGTGCCAGCTCTCGGGAGGGCCAGGGTTACGAGCAGTACTTC. Its translation is CASSREGQGYEQYF. The chain couples TRBV18 to TRBJ2-7; 8 nucleotides agree with TRBD2. With V trimmed by 6 bases and J by 4 bases, 8 bases remained unmatched. The CDR3 loop spans 14 amino acids. Germline lookup yields CDR1 KGHSH and CDR2 LQKENI.

The rearrangement joins TRBV10-3 to TRBJ1-1; TRBD1 matches 7 bases. The CDR3 loop spans 16 amino acids. After removal of 0 bases from V and 2 bases from J, the junction contained 6 bases not matched to a gene. CDR1 and CDR2 from the germline V gene are ENHRY and SYGVKD. The CDR3 DNA reads TGTGCCATCAGTGAGTCGTGGGACAGCCAAAACACTGAAGCTTTCTTT. It specifies CAISESWDSQNTEAFF.

The chain is built from TRBV20-1 and TRBJ1-2; 7 positions match TRBD1. After removal of 5 bases from V and 6 bases from J, the junction contained 3 bases not matched to a gene. CDR1 is DFQATT, CDR2 SNEGSKA, per germline (reference sequence). There are 11 residues in the CDR3. The CDR3 sequence is CSADRADGYTF. Written as DNA, the CDR3 is TGCAGTGCTGACAGGGCTGATGGCTACACCTTC.

Concerning this clone itself: At one end, the junction sequence differs from germline, possibly due to a read error. The chain employs TRBV6-5 and TRBJ1-4, with unresolved D. This CDR3 has 13 residues. Germline assignment: CDR1 MNHEY and CDR2 SVGAGI. The CDR3 nucleotides read TGTGCCAGCAGTGACTCCGCGGGTGAAAAACTGTTTTTT. Protein: CASSDSAGEKLFF.

This clone was counted a few times. V usage is TRBV7-8 and J usage is TRBJ1-5; D unresolved. V was clipped by 0 bases and J by 3 bases, with 12 bases between them. Germline-derived CDR1 and CDR2 are SGHVS and FQNEAQ. The length of the CDR3 is 16 residues. Here the CDR3 reads CASSLAYKGDNQPQHF. CDR3 bases: TGTGCCAGCAGCTTAGCGTACAAGGGAGACAATCAGCCCCAGCATTTT. Filled out from reference TRBV7-8 and TRBJ1-5, the complete variable domain reads GAGVSQSPRYKVAKRGQDVALRCDPISGHVSLFWYQQALGQGPEFLTYFQNEAQLDKSGLPSDRFFAERPEGSVSTLKIQRTQQEDSAVYLCASSLAYKGDNQPQHFGDGTRLSIL.

This clone was seen a handful of times. The same CDR3 also results from other DNA sequences found in this sample. The chain uses TRBV5-1 and TRBJ1-1; 7 nucleotides match TRBD1. The CDR3 runs to 14 residues. Trimming at V came to 3 bases and at J to 2 bases, leaving 4 bases not matched to a gene. The germline CDR1 and CDR2 sequences are SGHRS and YFSETQ. CDR3 DNA sequence: TGCGCCAGCAGCTCGGGACAGCCAAACACTGAAGCTTTCTTT. Its protein product is CASSSGQPNTEAFF.

The chain uses TRBV5-4 and TRBJ1-1; D ambiguous. CDR1 and CDR2 (germline): SGHNT, YYREEE (reference sequence). V shed 7 bases and J shed 3 bases, with 13 bases lying between them. The CDR3 runs to 13 residues. CDR3 sequence reads: CASSGGFDTEAFF. The CDR3 DNA follows: TGTGCCAGCTCCGGAGGGTTTGACACTGAAGCTTTCTTT. The complete variable domain, with remaining parts taken from reference TRBV5-4 and TRBJ1-1, reads ETGVTQSPTHLIKTRGQQVTLRCSSQSGHNTVSWYQQALGQGPQFIFQYYREEENGRGNFPPRFSGLQFPNYSSELNVNALELDDSALYLCASSGGFDTEAFFGQGTRLTVV.

This clone has just one count. The genes are TRBV30 and TRBJ1-1; D ambiguous. The germline V and J ends were trimmed by 0 bases and 5 bases, with 7 bases remaining between them. Germline values: CDR1 GTSNPN, CDR2 SVGIG (reference sequence). The CDR3 totals 12 residues. The CDR3 sequence is CAWSVGWTEAFF. Written as DNA, the CDR3 is TGTGCCTGGAGTGTGGGCTGGACTGAAGCTTTCTTT.

V gene TRBV30 combines with J gene TRBJ1-1, with 7 bases aligning to TRBD1. V lost 3 bases, J lost 4 bases, and 2 bases stayed unmatched. This CDR3 is built from 12 residues. Germline CDR1 reads GTSNPN; CDR2 reads SVGIG (reference sequence). The CDR3 loop reads CAWSAGGTEAFF. The DNA of the CDR3 is TGTGCCTGGAGCGCAGGGGGCACTGAAGCTTTCTTT.

V and J are TRBV29-1 and TRBJ2-7; 13 bases match TRBD2. Per the germline V gene, CDR1 is SQVTM and CDR2 is ANQGSEA. The junction had 5 bases not matched to a gene; V was cut back by 7 bases and J by 5 bases. There are 13 residues in the CDR3. CDR3: CSGLAGGGDEQYF. In DNA, the CDR3 is TGCAGCGGACTAGCGGGAGGCGGTGACGAGCAGTACTTC.

The rearrangement uses TRBV7-8 and TRBJ2-1; D remains unclear. The ends were cut back, 1 base at V and 6 bases at J, with 13 bases in the middle. The CDR3 runs 15 residues. Germline V gene lookup returns CDR1 SGHVS and CDR2 FQNEAQ. The CDR3 reads CASSLGQVPRNEQFF. In DNA form, the CDR3 reads TGTGCCAGCAGCTTAGGCCAGGTACCCCGCAATGAGCAGTTCTTC.

Note on this clone: Other DNA sequences within the sample encode an identical CDR3. This rearrangement joins TRBV28 to TRBJ2-1, with 8 positions matching TRBD2. After removal of 2 bases from V and 5 bases from J, the junction contained 5 bases not matched to a gene. Per germline, CDR1 MDHEN and CDR2 SYDVKM. The CDR3 has 15 amino acids. The DNA of the CDR3 is TGTGCCAGCAGTTTAGCTAGCGGGCCTCACAATGAGCAGTTCTTC. As protein: CASSLASGPHNEQFF. The variable domain in full, completed from reference TRBV28 and TRBJ2-1, reads DVKVTQSSRYLVKRTGEKVFLECVQDMDHENMFWYRQDPGLGLRLIYFSYDVKMKEKGDIPEGYSVSREKKERFSLILESASTNQTSMYLCASSLASGPHNEQFFGPGTRLTVL.

The V call is TRBV2, the J call TRBJ1-6, with unresolved D. CDR3 length equals 15 residues. The V gene lost 4 bases and the J gene lost 8 bases, with 15 bases spanning the gap. Germline V gene sequence: CDR1 SNHLY, CDR2 FYNNEI. The CDR3 protein is CASSVRSQVDSPLHF. As DNA, the CDR3 is TGTGCCAGCAGTGTTCGCAGCCAGGTGGATTCACCCCTCCACTTT.

The chain employs TRBV27 and TRBJ1-6, with TRBD1 matching 7 bases. The ends lost 5 bases at V and 9 bases at J; junction bases unmatched: 4. Germline V gene data show CDR1 as MNHEY and CDR2 as SMNVEV (reference sequence). The CDR3 runs 13 residues. The CDR3 is CASSDRAISPLHF. CDR3 nucleotide sequence: TGTGCCAGCAGTGACAGGGCGATTTCACCCCTCCACTTT.

The chain combines TRBV27 with TRBJ1-2, with TRBD1 matching 9 bases. Germline V gene data show CDR1 as MNHEY and CDR2 as SMNVEV (reference sequence). After removal of 5 bases from V and 3 bases from J, the junction contained 7 bases not matched to a gene. The CDR3 runs to 15 residues. CDR3 protein: CASSPYRDRDYGYTF. The CDR3 DNA reads TGTGCCAGCAGTCCCTACCGGGACAGGGACTATGGCTACACCTTC.

This clone is a singleton in its sample. This chain uses TRBV30 with TRBJ2-2, with TRBD2 as a possible D gene (5 bases). This CDR3 contains 13 residues. The V gene lost 0 bases and the J gene lost 6 bases, with 8 bases spanning the gap. Germline V CDR1 and CDR2: GTSNPN, SVGIG (reference sequence). CDR3 loop: CAWSVSGSGELFF. The CDR3 coding sequence is TGTGCCTGGAGTGTGTCGGGATCCGGGGAGCTGTTTTTT.

The chain joins TRBV15 to TRBJ1-4, with 10 nucleotides matching TRBD1. Germline CDR1 reads LNHNV; CDR2 reads YYDKDF (reference sequence). The CDR3 has 14 residues. V lost 6 bases and J lost 7; bases outside the gene matches: 5. The CDR3 region is CATSRDRGAEKLFF. The CDR3 nucleotides are TGTGCCACCAGTAGGGACAGGGGAGCTGAAAAACTGTTTTTT.